What follows are 20 T cell receptor beta chains derived from one specimen sequenced in a study of blood T cell repertoires in COVID-19. Generated by immunoSEQ multiplex PCR, the TCRdb table keeps only in-frame clones and is missing some. The data show some 390,000 clones, with around 87% seen just once and roughly 2% held by the top ten. Source material: peripheral blood. All receptors derive from a woman aged 55-69 years with COVID-19, enrolled during active disease.

This clone came up once. The chain links TRBV7-6 to TRBJ1-2; D is ambiguous. The CDR3 runs 15 residues. CDR1 is SGHVS, CDR2 FNYEAQ, per germline. Trimming stripped 1 base from V and 0 bases from J, with 9 bases between. The CDR3 bases are TGTGCCAGCAGCTTAGAGACAACTGCTAACTATGGCTACACCTTC. Its protein is CASSLETTANYGYTF.

This clone showed up just once. The chain carries TRBV11-3 and TRBJ2-3; weak D call: TRBD2 (6 bases). This CDR3 spans 15 amino acids. Per germline, CDR1 SGHNT and CDR2 YENEEA. Trimming took 5 bases from V and 1 from J, leaving 13 bases between them. DNA for the CDR3: TGTGCCAGCAGCCCGGAGGGGCTACGCACAGATACGCAGTATTTT. Translating it yields CASSPEGLRTDTQYF. Complete variable domain (other parts from reference TRBV11-3 and TRBJ2-3): EAGVVQSPRYKIIEKKQPVAFWCNPISGHNTLYWYLQNLGQGPELLIRYENEEAVDDSQLPKDRFSAERLKGVDSTLKIQPAELGDSAVYLCASSPEGLRTDTQYFGPGTRLTVL.

The chain has TRBV7-9 and TRBJ2-3; 12 nucleotides align to TRBD2. The CDR3 runs 15 residues. Losses at the gene ends were 5 bases for V and 4 bases for J; bases not matched to a gene: 4. Germline loops: CDR1 SEHNR, CDR2 FQNEAQ (reference sequence). CDR3 sequence (DNA): TGTGCCAGCAGCCGAGGACTAGCGGGGCCAGATACGCAGTATTTT. Translation gives CASSRGLAGPDTQYF.

This rearrangement joins TRBV5-1 to TRBJ2-3; 9 bases map to TRBD1. The CDR3 is made up of 14 amino acids. Germline V gene data show CDR1 as SGHRS and CDR2 as YFSETQ. V lost 2 bases and J lost 5; bases outside the gene matches: 3. The CDR3 nucleotides are TGCGCCAGCAGCTTACAGGGGGCGAAAGATACGCAGTATTTT. Protein: CASSLQGAKDTQYF.

This chain links TRBV28 with TRBJ2-3; the match to TRBD1 covers 7 bases. The V gene's germline CDR1 is MDHEN and CDR2 SYDVKM. This CDR3 comprises 15 residues. The V gene end was trimmed by 6 bases and the J gene end by 2 bases; junction bases not matched to a gene: 8. CDR3 amino acids: CASSPTGLFTDTQYF. The CDR3 coding sequence is TGTGCCAGCAGCCCGACAGGGCTCTTCACAGATACGCAGTATTTT.

J is TRBJ1-1 and V is TRBV19, with no clear D. V was trimmed by 7 bases and J by 0 bases, leaving 3 bases between them. This CDR3 is 11 amino acids long. The V gene's germline CDR1 is LNHDA and CDR2 SQIVND (reference sequence). The CDR3 bases are TGTGCCAGTAAGCTGAACACTGAAGCTTTCTTT. Translated: CASKLNTEAFF.

V and J are TRBV11-2 and TRBJ1-2, with 7 nucleotides matching TRBD1. From germline, CDR1 is SGHAT and CDR2 FQNNGV. Trimming at V came to 3 bases and at J to 5 bases, leaving 9 bases not matched to a gene. The CDR3 contains 15 residues. CDR3 protein: CASSLDRGQGYGYTF. The CDR3 nucleotides are TGTGCCAGCAGCTTGGATAGGGGGCAGGGGTATGGCTACACCTTC.

Concerning this clone itself: Within the sample, other DNA sequences also encode this same CDR3. This chain uses TRBV20-1 with TRBJ2-1; 7 bases line up with TRBD2. In germline, CDR1 is DFQATT, CDR2 SNEGSKA (reference sequence). Germline trimming cut 3 bases from V and 1 base from J; bases unmatched to any gene: 3. The CDR3 consists of 14 residues. The CDR3 spells CSASSGSSYNEQFF. CDR3 in DNA: TGCAGTGCTAGTAGCGGGTCTTCCTACAATGAGCAGTTCTTC.

The chain is built from TRBV2 and TRBJ2-3; D is perhaps TRBD1 (6 bases). The ends were cut back, 8 bases at V and 4 bases at J, with 10 bases in the middle. In germline, CDR1 is SNHLY, CDR2 FYNNEI. The CDR3 has 12 residues. The CDR3 coding sequence is TGTGCCAGCGGGGGCAGCTCAGATACGCAGTATTTT. It specifies CASGGSSDTQYF.

The gene calls are TRBV11-2 and TRBJ1-2; a weak D match, TRBD1 (5 bases). V lost 5 bases and J 0 bases, leaving 7 bases between the germline ends. Germline V gene lookup returns CDR1 SGHAT and CDR2 FQNNGV. The CDR3 is 13 residues long. The CDR3 loop is CASSRTSNYGYTF. The CDR3 region has the DNA TGTGCCAGCAGCCGGACATCTAACTATGGCTACACCTTC.

The V call is TRBV3-1 (or the pseudogene TRBV3-2), the J call TRBJ1-5; possibly TRBD1 for D (5 bases). Germline-derived CDR1 and CDR2 are LGHDT and YNNKEL (reference sequence). This CDR3 spans 16 amino acids. Trimming took 0 bases from V and 4 from J, leaving 13 bases between them. The CDR3 nucleotides read TGTGCCAGCAGCCAAGATGCGTTTAGGGGTAATCAGCCCCAGCATTTT. This codes for CASSQDAFRGNQPQHF.

V and J are TRBV19 and TRBJ1-4; 9 nucleotides line up with TRBD1. Germline trimming cut 4 bases from V and 3 bases from J; bases unmatched to any gene: 9. The germline V gene has CDR1 LNHDA and CDR2 SQIVND (reference sequence). The CDR3 is 17 amino acids. The DNA of the CDR3 is TGTGCCAGTAGTAAACGGACAGGGGCGGTCTCTAATGAAAAACTGTTTTTT. Translated: CASSKRTGAVSNEKLFF.

V and J are TRBV27 and TRBJ1-2; 8 bases align to TRBD1. Per the germline V gene, CDR1 is MNHEY and CDR2 is SMNVEV (reference sequence). V dropped 6 bases and J dropped 7; count of bases not matched to a gene: 7. This CDR3 comprises 13 residues. The CDR3 protein is CASRPTGGGGYTF. CDR3 DNA: TGTGCCAGCAGACCCACAGGGGGGGGTGGCTACACCTTC.

The rearrangement links TRBV6-1 to TRBJ2-4; possible D gene TRBD1, 5 bases. Deletions cut 2 bases from V and 4 bases from J, with 12 bases between. This CDR3 contains 15 residues. Germline CDR1 and CDR2: MNHNS and SASEGT. CDR3 bases: TGTGCCAGCAGTGAATGGTCGGCAGGGAAAAACATTCAGTACTTC. Translated: CASSEWSAGKNIQYF.

The chain is built from TRBV28 and TRBJ1-2; 8 bases align to TRBD1. The CDR3 loop spans 15 amino acids. Germline V gives CDR1 MDHEN, CDR2 SYDVKM. Losses at the gene ends were 6 bases for V and 2 bases for J; bases not matched to a gene: 8. CDR3: CASSEDRGANYGYTF. The CDR3 DNA reads as TGTGCCAGCAGCGAAGACAGGGGCGCAAACTATGGCTACACCTTC.

CDR3 sequence reads: CASSDETGGYSGANVLTF. In nucleotides, the CDR3 is TGCGCCAGCAGCGACGAGACAGGGGGCTACTCTGGGGCCAACGTCCTGACTTTC. V usage is TRBV5-1 and J usage is TRBJ2-6; 10 bases match TRBD1. Germline values: CDR1 SGHRS, CDR2 YFSETQ. V trimming: 4 bases; J trimming: 0 bases; junction bases outside the gene matches: 7. CDR3 size: 18 residues. Complete variable domain (other parts from reference TRBV5-1 and TRBJ2-6): KAGVTQTPRYLIKTRGQQVTLSCSPISGHRSVSWYQQTPGQGLQFLFEYFSETQRNKGNFPGRFSGRQFSNSRSEMNVSTLELGDSALYLCASSDETGGYSGANVLTFGAGSRLTVL.

J is TRBJ2-2 and V is TRBV25-1; D remains unclear. Germline V CDR1 and CDR2: MGHDK, SYGVNS. Trimming took off 8 bases at V and 0 bases at J, with 7 bases between the two ends. There are 13 residues in the CDR3. The CDR3 DNA sequence: TGTGCCAGCCTCTGGCCGAACACCGGGGAGCTGTTTTTT. It codes for CASLWPNTGELFF.

V and J are TRBV24-1 and TRBJ2-1; 7 bases agree with TRBD1. With V trimmed by 3 bases and J by 4 bases, 5 bases remained unmatched. The length of the CDR3 is 15 residues. Per germline, CDR1 KGHDR and CDR2 SFDVKD. Here the CDR3 reads CATSDPGQRYNEQFF. As DNA, the CDR3 is TGTGCCACCAGTGATCCGGGACAGCGTTACAATGAGCAGTTCTTC.

This clone occurred once. The chain couples TRBV27 to TRBJ1-1, with 9 bases that match TRBD1. This CDR3 comprises 13 residues. V gave up 7 bases and J gave up 8 bases; unmatched junction bases: 8. The germline CDR1 and CDR2 sequences are MNHEY and SMNVEV (reference sequence). CDR3 protein: CASTKGGTGEAFF. The CDR3 DNA reads as TGTGCCAGCACCAAAGGAGGGACAGGGGAAGCTTTCTTT.

This clone was detected once. The V gene is TRBV30, the J gene TRBJ1-6; tentative D call: TRBD1 (6 bases). Germline assignment: CDR1 GTSNPN and CDR2 SVGIG (reference sequence). The CDR3 contains 13 residues. V lost 7 bases to trimming and J lost 10 bases, with 17 bases between them. The CDR3 DNA follows: TGTGCCTCTCTGGACAGAAATGGCTCACCCCTCCACTTT. This codes for CASLDRNGSPLHF.